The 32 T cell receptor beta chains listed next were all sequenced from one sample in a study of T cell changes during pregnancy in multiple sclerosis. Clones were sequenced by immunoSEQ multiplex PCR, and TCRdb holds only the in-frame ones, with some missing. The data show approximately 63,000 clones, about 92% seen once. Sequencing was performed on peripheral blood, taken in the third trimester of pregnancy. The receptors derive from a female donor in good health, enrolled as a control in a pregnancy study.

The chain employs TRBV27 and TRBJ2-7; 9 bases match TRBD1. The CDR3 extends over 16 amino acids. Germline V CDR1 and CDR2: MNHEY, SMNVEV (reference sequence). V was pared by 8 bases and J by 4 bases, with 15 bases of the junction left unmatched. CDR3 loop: CASGHPRDRVFYEQYF. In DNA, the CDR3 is TGTGCCAGCGGTCATCCCCGGGACAGGGTATTTTACGAGCAGTACTTC.

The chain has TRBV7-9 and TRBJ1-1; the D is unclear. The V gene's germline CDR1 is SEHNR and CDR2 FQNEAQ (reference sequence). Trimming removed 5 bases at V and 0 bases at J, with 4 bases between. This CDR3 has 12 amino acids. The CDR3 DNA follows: TGTGCCAGCAGCCAGGTGAACACTGAAGCTTTCTTT. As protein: CASSQVNTEAFF. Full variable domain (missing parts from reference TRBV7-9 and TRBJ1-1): DTGVSQNPRHKITKRGQNVTFRCDPISEHNRLYWYRQTLGQGPEFLTYFQNEAQLEKSRLLSDRFSAERPKGSFSTLEIQRTEQGDSAMYLCASSQVNTEAFFGQGTRLTVV.

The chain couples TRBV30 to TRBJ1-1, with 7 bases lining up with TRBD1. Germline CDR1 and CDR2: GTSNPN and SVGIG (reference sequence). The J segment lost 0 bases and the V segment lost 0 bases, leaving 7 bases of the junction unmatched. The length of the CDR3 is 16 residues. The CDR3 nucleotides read TGTGCCTGGAGTGTCCGAGACAGGGATCTGAACACTGAAGCTTTCTTT. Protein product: CAWSVRDRDLNTEAFF.

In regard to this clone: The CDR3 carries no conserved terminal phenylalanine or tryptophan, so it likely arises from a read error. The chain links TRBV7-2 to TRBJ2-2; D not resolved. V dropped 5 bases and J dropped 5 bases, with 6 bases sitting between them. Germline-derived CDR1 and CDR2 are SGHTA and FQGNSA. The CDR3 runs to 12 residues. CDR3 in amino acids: CASSRATGELFL. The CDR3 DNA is TGTGCCAGCAGCCGGGCAACCGGGGAGCTGTTTTTG.

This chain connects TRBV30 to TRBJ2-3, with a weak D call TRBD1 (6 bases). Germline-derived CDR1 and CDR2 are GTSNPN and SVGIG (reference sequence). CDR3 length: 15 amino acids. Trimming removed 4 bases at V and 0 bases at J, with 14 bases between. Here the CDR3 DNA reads TGTGCCTGGACCCTTCGGACAGTTAGCACAGATACGCAGTATTTT. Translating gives CAWTLRTVSTDTQYF.

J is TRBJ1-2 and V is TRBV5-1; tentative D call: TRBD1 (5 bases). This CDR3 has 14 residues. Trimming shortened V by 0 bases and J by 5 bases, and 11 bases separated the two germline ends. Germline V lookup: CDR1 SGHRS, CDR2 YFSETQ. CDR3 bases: TGCGCCAGCAGCTTGGCGACAGCCGAATATGGCTACACCTTC. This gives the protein CASSLATAEYGYTF.

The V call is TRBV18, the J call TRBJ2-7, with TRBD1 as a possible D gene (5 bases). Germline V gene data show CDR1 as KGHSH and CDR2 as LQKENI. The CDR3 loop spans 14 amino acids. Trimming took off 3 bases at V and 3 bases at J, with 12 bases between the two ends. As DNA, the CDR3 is TGTGCCAGCTCACCCAGTCCGACAGTCTACGAGCAGTACTTC. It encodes CASSPSPTVYEQYF.

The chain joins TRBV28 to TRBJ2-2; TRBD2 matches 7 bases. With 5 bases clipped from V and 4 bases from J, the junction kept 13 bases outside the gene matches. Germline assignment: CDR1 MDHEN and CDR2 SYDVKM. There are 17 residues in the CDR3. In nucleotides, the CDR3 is TGTGCCAGCAGTCCCTCGGTCGGCGGGAGCGGCACCGGGGAGCTGTTTTTT. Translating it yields CASSPSVGGSGTGELFF.

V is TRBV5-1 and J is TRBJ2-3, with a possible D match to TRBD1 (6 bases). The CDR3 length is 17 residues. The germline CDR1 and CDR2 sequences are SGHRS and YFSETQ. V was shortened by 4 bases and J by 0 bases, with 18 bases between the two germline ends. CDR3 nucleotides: TGCGCCAGCAGCCAAAAACTAGGGGGACCTAGCACAGATACGCAGTATTTT. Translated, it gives CASSQKLGGPSTDTQYF.

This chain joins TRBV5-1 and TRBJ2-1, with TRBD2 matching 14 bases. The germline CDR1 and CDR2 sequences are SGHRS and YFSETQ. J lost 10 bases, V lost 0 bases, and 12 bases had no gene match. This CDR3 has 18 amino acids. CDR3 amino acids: CASSLVAQTSGRAAEQFF. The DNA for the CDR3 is TGCGCCAGCAGCTTGGTCGCGCAGACTAGCGGGAGGGCAGCGGAGCAGTTCTTC. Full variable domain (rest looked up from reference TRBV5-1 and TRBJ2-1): KAGVTQTPRYLIKTRGQQVTLSCSPISGHRSVSWYQQTPGQGLQFLFEYFSETQRNKGNFPGRFSGRQFSNSRSEMNVSTLELGDSALYLCASSLVAQTSGRAAEQFFGPGTRLTVL.

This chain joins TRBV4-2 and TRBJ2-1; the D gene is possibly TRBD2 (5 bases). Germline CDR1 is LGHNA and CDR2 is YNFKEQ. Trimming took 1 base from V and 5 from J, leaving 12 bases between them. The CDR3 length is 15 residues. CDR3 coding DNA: TGTGCCAGCAGCCAAGCCCAGCGGTATAACAATGAGCAGTTCTTC. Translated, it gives CASSQAQRYNNEQFF.

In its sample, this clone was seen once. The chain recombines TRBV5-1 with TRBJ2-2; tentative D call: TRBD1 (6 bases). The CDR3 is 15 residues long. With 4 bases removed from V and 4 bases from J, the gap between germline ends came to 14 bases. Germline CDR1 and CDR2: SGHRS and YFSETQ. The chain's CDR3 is CASSHDRLTTGELFF. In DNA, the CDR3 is TGCGCCAGCAGCCATGACAGGCTGACCACCGGGGAGCTGTTTTTT.

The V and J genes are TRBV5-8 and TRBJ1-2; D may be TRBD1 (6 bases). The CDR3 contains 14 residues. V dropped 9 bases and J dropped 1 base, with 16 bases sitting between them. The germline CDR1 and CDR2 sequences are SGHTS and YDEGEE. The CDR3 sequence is CATTAGAGNYGYTF. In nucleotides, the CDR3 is TGTGCCACCACCGCGGGGGCGGGTAACTATGGCTACACCTTC.

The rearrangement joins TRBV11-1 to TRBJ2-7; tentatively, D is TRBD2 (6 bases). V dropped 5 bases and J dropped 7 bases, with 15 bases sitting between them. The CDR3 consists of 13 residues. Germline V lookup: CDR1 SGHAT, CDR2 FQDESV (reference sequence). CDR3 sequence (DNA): TGTGCCAGCAGCCGAACCGAGGCGGGGGAGCAGTACTTC. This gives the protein CASSRTEAGEQYF.

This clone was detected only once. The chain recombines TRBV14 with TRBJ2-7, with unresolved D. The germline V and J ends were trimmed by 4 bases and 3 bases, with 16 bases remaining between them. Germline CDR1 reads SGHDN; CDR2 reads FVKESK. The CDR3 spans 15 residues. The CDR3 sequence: CASSPTRRRIYEQYF. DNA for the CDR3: TGTGCCAGCAGCCCTACCCGAAGGCGGATCTACGAGCAGTACTTC. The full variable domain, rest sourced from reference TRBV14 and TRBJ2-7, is EAGVTQFPSHSVIEKGQTVTLRCDPISGHDNLYWYRRVMGKEIKFLLHFVKESKQDESGMPNNRFLAERTGGTYSTLKVQPAELEDSGVYFCASSPTRRRIYEQYFGPGTRLTVT.

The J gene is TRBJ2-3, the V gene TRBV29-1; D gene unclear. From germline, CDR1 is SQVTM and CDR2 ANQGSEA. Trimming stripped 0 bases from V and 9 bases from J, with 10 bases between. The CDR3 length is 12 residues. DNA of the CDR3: TGCAGCGTTGAAGAGGTCCAGAAGACGCAGTATTTT. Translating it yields CSVEEVQKTQYF.

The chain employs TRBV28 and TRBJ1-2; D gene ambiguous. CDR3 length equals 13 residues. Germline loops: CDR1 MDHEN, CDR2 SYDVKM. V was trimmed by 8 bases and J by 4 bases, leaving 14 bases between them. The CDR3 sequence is CASRSVPLYGYTF. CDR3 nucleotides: TGTGCCAGCCGGTCTGTCCCCCTCTATGGCTACACCTTC.

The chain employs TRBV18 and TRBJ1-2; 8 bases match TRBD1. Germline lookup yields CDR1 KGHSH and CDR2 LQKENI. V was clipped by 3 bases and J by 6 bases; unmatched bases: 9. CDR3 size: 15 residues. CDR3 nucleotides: TGTGCCAGCTCACCTCGGACAGGGTTCGCGGATGGCTACACCTTC. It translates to CASSPRTGFADGYTF.

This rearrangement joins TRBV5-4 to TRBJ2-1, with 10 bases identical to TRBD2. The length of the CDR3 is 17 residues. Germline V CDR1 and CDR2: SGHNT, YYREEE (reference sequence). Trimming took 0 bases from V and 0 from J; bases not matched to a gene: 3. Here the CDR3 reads CASSLGASGSSYNEQFF. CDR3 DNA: TGTGCCAGCAGCTTGGGGGCTAGCGGGAGCTCCTACAATGAGCAGTTCTTC.

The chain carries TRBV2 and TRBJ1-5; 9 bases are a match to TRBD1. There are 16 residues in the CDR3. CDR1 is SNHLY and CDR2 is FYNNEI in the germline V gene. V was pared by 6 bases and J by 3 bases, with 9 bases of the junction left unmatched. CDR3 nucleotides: TGTGCCAGCAGGTCCGGGACAGGGAAGTACAATCAGCCCCAGCATTTT. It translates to CASRSGTGKYNQPQHF.

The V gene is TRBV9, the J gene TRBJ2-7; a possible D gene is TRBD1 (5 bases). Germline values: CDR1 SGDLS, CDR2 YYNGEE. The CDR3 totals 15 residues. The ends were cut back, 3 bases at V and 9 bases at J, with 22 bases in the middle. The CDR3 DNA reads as TGTGCCAGCAGCGCCGAACCGGGCCCTCACCAGGGGCAGTACTTC. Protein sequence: CASSAEPGPHQGQYF.

CDR3 in amino acids: CASSRPGTSSGEQYF. The CDR3, as DNA: TGTGCCAGCAGCCGACCCGGGACTAGCTCAGGCGAGCAGTACTTC. The chain is built from TRBV28 and TRBJ2-7; 9 nucleotides agree with TRBD2. J lost 6 bases, V lost 6 bases, and 12 bases had no gene match. Germline lookup yields CDR1 MDHEN and CDR2 SYDVKM. This CDR3 has 15 residues.

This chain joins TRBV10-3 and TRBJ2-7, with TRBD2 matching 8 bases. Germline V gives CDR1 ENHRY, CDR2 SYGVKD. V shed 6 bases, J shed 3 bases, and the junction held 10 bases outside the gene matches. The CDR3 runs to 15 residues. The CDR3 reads CAISSGGGGFYEQYF. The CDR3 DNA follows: TGTGCCATCAGCTCTGGGGGCGGGGGGTTCTACGAGCAGTACTTC.

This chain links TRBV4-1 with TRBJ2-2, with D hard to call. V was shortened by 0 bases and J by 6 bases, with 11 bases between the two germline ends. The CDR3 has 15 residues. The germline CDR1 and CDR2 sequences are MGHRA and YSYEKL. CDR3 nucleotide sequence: TGCGCCAGCAGCCAAGATAGCAGAGTCCCCGGGGAGCTGTTTTTT. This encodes CASSQDSRVPGELFF.

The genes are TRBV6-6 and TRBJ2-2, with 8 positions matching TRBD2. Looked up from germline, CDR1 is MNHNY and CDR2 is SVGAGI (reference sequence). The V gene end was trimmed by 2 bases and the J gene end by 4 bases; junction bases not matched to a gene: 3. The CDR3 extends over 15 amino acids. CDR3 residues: CASSYRAGVTGELFF. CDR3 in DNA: TGTGCCAGCAGTTACCGAGCGGGGGTCACCGGGGAGCTGTTTTTT.

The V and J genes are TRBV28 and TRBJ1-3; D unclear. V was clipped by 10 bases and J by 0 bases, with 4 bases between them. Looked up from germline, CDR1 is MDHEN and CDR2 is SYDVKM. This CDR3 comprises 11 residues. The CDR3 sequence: CATNSGNTIYF. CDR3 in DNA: TGTGCCACCAACTCTGGAAACACCATATATTTT.

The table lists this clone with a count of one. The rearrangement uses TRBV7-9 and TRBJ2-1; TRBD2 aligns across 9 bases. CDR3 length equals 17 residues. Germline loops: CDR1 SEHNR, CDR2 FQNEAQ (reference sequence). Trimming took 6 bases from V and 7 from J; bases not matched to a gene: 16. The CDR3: CASSRGREAGGKNEQFF. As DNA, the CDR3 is TGTGCCAGCAGTAGGGGGCGAGAAGCGGGAGGAAAGAATGAGCAGTTCTTC.

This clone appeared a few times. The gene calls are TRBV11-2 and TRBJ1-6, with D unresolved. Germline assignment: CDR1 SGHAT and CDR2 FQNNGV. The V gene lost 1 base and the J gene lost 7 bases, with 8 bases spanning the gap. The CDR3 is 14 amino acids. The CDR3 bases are TGTGCCAGCAGCTTAGGGAGTAAGAATTCACCCCTCCACTTT. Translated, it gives CASSLGSKNSPLHF.

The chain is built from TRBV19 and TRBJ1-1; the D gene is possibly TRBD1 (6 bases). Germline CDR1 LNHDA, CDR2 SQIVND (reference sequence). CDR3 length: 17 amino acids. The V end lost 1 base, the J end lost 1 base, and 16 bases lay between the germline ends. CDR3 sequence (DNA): TGTGCCAGTAGTATAGGTCAGGGGACGGTCGGGAACACTGAAGCTTTCTTT. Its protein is CASSIGQGTVGNTEAFF.

In nucleotides, the CDR3 is TGTGCCAGCAGCTTATTTGGGTCGTGGGGACAGGGTGCAGAGACCCAGTACTTC. It is translated as CASSLFGSWGQGAETQYF. The chain joins TRBV7-8 to TRBJ2-5; 9 bases fit TRBD1. V dropped 2 bases and J dropped 4; count of bases not matched to a gene: 14. Per the germline V gene, CDR1 is SGHVS and CDR2 is FQNEAQ. CDR3 length: 18 amino acids.

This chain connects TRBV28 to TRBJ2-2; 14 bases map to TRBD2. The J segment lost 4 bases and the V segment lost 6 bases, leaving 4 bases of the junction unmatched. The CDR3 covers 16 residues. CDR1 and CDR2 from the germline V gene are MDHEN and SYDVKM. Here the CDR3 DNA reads TGTGCCAGCAGAAGGGGACTAGCGGGAGTCACCGGGGAGCTGTTTTTT. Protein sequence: CASRRGLAGVTGELFF.

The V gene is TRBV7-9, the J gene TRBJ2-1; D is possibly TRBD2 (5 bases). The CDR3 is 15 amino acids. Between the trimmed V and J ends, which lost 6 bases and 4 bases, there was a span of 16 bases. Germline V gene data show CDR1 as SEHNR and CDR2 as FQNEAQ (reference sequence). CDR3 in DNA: TGTGCCAGCAGGACCCCGGGGTCTGGTTACAATGAGCAGTTCTTC. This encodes CASRTPGSGYNEQFF.